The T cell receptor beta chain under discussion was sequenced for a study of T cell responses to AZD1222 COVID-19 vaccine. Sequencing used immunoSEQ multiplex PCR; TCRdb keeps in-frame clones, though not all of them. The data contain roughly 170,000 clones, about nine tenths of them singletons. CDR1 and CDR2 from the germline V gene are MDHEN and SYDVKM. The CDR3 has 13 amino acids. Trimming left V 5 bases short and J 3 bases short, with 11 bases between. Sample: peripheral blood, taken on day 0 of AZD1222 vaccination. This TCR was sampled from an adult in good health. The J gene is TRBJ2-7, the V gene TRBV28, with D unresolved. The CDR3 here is CASSRINSYEQYF. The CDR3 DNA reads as TGTGCCAGCAGTCGGATTAACAGCTACGAGCAGTACTTC.